This T cell receptor (beta chain) was identified in a study of T-cell reconstitution after alpha-beta-depleted transplantation in children. Findings and limits, study-wide: One year after transplant, T-cell counts and diversity came mostly from newly produced T cells.

Molecular barcoding with unique molecular identifiers was used for the TCRbeta library. MiXCR was run by TCRdb on the PCR reads, yielding one entry per CDR3 protein. The data contain approximately 400,000 distinct CDR3 sequences, roughly 16% of them seen just once; the ten biggest clones take up around 30%. Losses at the gene ends were 2 bases for V and 8 bases for J; bases not matched to a gene: 16. The CDR3 loop spans 17 amino acids. Germline CDR1 MNHGY, CDR2 SVAAGI. For this clonotype: Its antigen is not identified.

Sequenced here: PBMCs, mostly from graft donor cells, sampled 360 days after TCRalphabeta/CD19-depleted stem cell transplant. The chain recombines TRBV6-9 with TRBJ1-2, with 8 bases fitting TRBD1. The TCR was taken from a boy less than two years old who had a stem cell transplant for Wiskott-Aldrich syndrome, so the T cells may come from the graft donor. The CDR3 region has the DNA TGTGCCAGCAGTTATACGACAGGGGCCGCGATGGAGTGGGGCTACACCTTC. It specifies CASSYTTGAAMEWGYTF.